The clone carrying this T cell receptor (beta chain) was counted between two and nine times. The target antigen is unknown. The data were obtained in a study of CD8 T cells in ankylosing spondylitis. In making TCR beta libraries, quantitative 5'-RACE with molecular barcodes was used. TCRdb processed the 5' RACE reads anew with MiXCR; each CDR3 protein has one entry. This repertoire shows around 770,000 distinct CDR3 sequences, 10% to 15% found once; its top ten account for less than 0.65%. Findings and limits, study-wide: In reactive arthritis synovial fluid and blood, some motif variants had been reported before. Among TCR beta sequences, a motif of eight highly homologous variants appeared characteristic of ankylosing spondylitis blood. Within peripheral blood, clones linked to disease were CD8+ and relatively rare.

V was trimmed by 2 bases and J by 3 bases, leaving 17 bases between them. The germline V gene encodes CDR1 DFQATT and CDR2 SNEGSKA (reference sequence). This CDR3 has 16 amino acids. This receptor was identified in a male donor with ankylosing spondylitis. The J gene is TRBJ2-1, the V gene TRBV20-1; D may be TRBD1 (5 bases). Sequences were obtained from blood, either unsorted or a sorted T cell fraction (not recorded which). The CDR3 spells CSARNQGSKGYNEQFF. In DNA form, the CDR3 reads TGCAGTGCTAGAAATCAGGGCAGCAAAGGCTACAATGAGCAGTTCTTC.